These 10 T cell receptor beta chains were sequenced from one sample in a study of chemoradiotherapy in HPV16-positive cancers (dated 2022 in TCRdb). The library came from the immunoSEQ multiplex PCR assay. TCRdb took this table from immuneACCESS and kept in-frame rearrangements with V and J called. Such tables lack part of the clones; where checked against another copy, unresolved V genes explain under half of the gap, and the rest is unexplained. Across this sample there are roughly 40,000 clones, with about 77% seen only once. The ten largest clonotypes hold 4.5% to 6.5% of the sample. The source was blood, collected from a patient who underwent chemoradiotherapy. The receptors were sampled from a human donor with HPV-associated anogenital cancer.

In this sample, this clone turned up a few times. J is TRBJ2-7 and V is TRBV7-3; D ambiguous. The CDR3 sequence is 13 residues long. V lost 0 bases, J lost 6 bases, and 9 bases lay in between. CDR1 SGHTA and CDR2 FQGTGA come from the germline V gene. The CDR3 loop reads CASSLTPTREQYF. The CDR3 bases are TGTGCCAGCAGCTTAACGCCTACCCGCGAGCAGTACTTC.

The chain joins TRBV2 to TRBJ1-2; the D is unclear. V shed 9 bases and J shed 4 bases, with 9 bases lying between them. The CDR3 length is 11 residues. Germline CDR1 reads SNHLY; CDR2 reads FYNNEI. The CDR3 DNA follows: TGTGCCAGGGGAGACGGCTATGGCTACACCTTC. Residues: CARGDGYGYTF.

The chain uses TRBV27 and TRBJ1-2, with 7 bases matching TRBD1. V dropped 6 bases and J dropped 8; count of bases not matched to a gene: 9. Germline lookup yields CDR1 MNHEY and CDR2 SMNVEV (reference sequence). This CDR3 contains 13 residues. The CDR3: CASSGSTGTGYTF. The DNA of the CDR3 is TGTGCCAGCAGCGGATCGACAGGGACGGGCTACACCTTC.

This clone was seen once. This chain joins TRBV9 and TRBJ2-7; D not resolved. Trimming stripped 0 bases from V and 2 bases from J, with 9 bases between. The CDR3 covers 14 residues. CDR1 is SGDLS and CDR2 is YYNGEE in the germline V gene. The CDR3 coding sequence is TGTGCCAGCAGCGTAGGAGTGGCTGCCTACGAGCAGTACTTC. Amino acid sequence: CASSVGVAAYEQYF.

The chain recombines TRBV5-4 with TRBJ1-2; the D is unclear. This CDR3 is 15 amino acids long. Germline assignment: CDR1 SGHNT and CDR2 YYREEE (reference sequence). Trimming took off 1 base at V and 4 bases at J, with 14 bases between the two ends. The CDR3 DNA is TGTGCCAGCAGCTTGCTCCGGTCTTCTGGCTATGGCTACACCTTC. Translating it yields CASSLLRSSGYGYTF. Filled out from reference TRBV5-4 and TRBJ1-2, the complete variable domain reads ETGVTQSPTHLIKTRGQQVTLRCSSQSGHNTVSWYQQALGQGPQFIFQYYREEENGRGNFPPRFSGLQFPNYSSELNVNALELDDSALYLCASSLLRSSGYGYTFGSGTRLTVV.

The chain uses TRBV11-3 and TRBJ2-1; D is ambiguous. The germline gives CDR1 SGHNT, CDR2 YENEEA. CDR3 length equals 13 residues. Between the trimmed V and J ends, which lost 5 bases and 5 bases, there was a span of 10 bases. In nucleotides, the CDR3 is TGTGCCAGCAGCCCGTCGGCTGACAATGAGCAGTTCTTC. Translated: CASSPSADNEQFF.

This clone was recorded once. The chain couples TRBV11-2 to TRBJ1-6; 7 nucleotides line up with TRBD1. This CDR3 is built from 17 residues. Germline values: CDR1 SGHAT, CDR2 FQNNGV. Trimming cost V 5 bases and J 7 bases; bases outside gene matches: 14. This CDR3 reads CASSTGRGGLLNSPLHF. The CDR3 coding sequence is TGTGCCAGCAGCACTGGTCGAGGGGGCCTATTGAATTCACCCCTCCACTTT.

The CDR3 loop reads CASSIPGTSGGYTF. CDR3 nucleotides: TGCGCCAGCAGCATCCCCGGGACGTCGGGAGGCTACACCTTC. V is TRBV5-1 and J is TRBJ1-2, with D perhaps TRBD1 (5 bases). CDR1 SGHRS and CDR2 YFSETQ come from the germline V gene. The CDR3 covers 14 residues. Between the trimmed V and J ends, which lost 4 bases and 8 bases, there was a span of 18 bases.

The chain's CDR3 is CASFGGENTEAFF. The CDR3 DNA sequence: TGTGCCAGCTTCGGGGGGGAGAACACTGAAGCTTTCTTT. V usage is TRBV6-6 and J usage is TRBJ1-1; possibly TRBD1 for D (5 bases). Looked up from germline, CDR1 is MNHNY and CDR2 is SVGAGI (reference sequence). The CDR3 extends over 13 amino acids. V lost 8 bases and J 1 base, leaving 11 bases between the germline ends.

The rearrangement uses TRBV11-3 and TRBJ2-3; perhaps TRBD1 as D (5 bases). Trimming shortened V by 1 base and J by 2 bases, and 10 bases separated the two germline ends. CDR3 length equals 15 residues. The germline CDR1 and CDR2 sequences are SGHNT and YENEEA. CDR3 sequence: CASSLGDSPTDTQYF. DNA for the CDR3: TGTGCCAGCAGCTTAGGTGACAGCCCCACAGATACGCAGTATTTT.